The rows below give T cell receptor beta chains drawn from one sample of a study of blood T cell repertoires in COVID-19. Assay used: immunoSEQ multiplex PCR; TCRdb lists only in-frame clones, some missing. Of roughly 130,000 clones in the sample, 90% were seen once. The sequencing input was peripheral blood. Source of these receptors: a man between 50 and 59 years old with active COVID-19. Both conserved end residues are part of each CDR3. D genes are given only for firm matches. Size is stated for part of the rows, as once, few or many counts, or as a class when the clone is expanded.

size	V	D	J	CDR3	DNA
-	TRBV18	-	TRBJ1-2	CASSLDRTNYGYTF	TGTGCCAGCTCACTCGACAGAACTAACTATGGCTACACCTTC
-	TRBV24-1	-	TRBJ1-5	CATSDFPGAQHF	TGTGCCACCAGTGATTTCCCCGGGGCCCAGCATTTT
-	TRBV5-1	-	TRBJ2-2	CASSTTNTGELFF	TGCGCCAGCAGCACGACTAACACCGGGGAGCTGTTTTTT
few	TRBV5-1	TRBD1	TRBJ1-6	CASSFATGGNSPLHF	TGCGCCAGCAGCTTCGCGACAGGGGGTAATTCACCCCTCCACTTT
-	TRBV18	-	TRBJ1-1	CASSPGGGNTEAFF	TGTGCCAGCTCACCGGGCGGGGGGAACACTGAAGCTTTCTTT
-	TRBV13	TRBD1	TRBJ1-1	CASSLAGGRNTEAFF	TGTGCCAGCAGCTTAGCAGGGGGGAGGAACACTGAAGCTTTCTTT
-	TRBV7-8	-	TRBJ2-7	CASSLPNYEQYF	TGTGCCAGCAGCCTCCCTAACTACGAGCAGTACTTC
-	TRBV24-1	TRBD2	TRBJ2-7	CATSDLHWRGASYEQYF	TGTGCCACCAGTGATTTGCACTGGCGGGGGGCCTCCTACGAGCAGTACTTC
-	TRBV6-2/TRBV6-3	-	TRBJ1-5	CASSSHRTSNQPQHF	TGTGCCAGCAGTAGTCACAGAACCAGCAATCAGCCCCAGCATTTT
-	TRBV5-4	TRBD2	TRBJ2-5	CASRRGTSGSQQETQYF	TGTGCCAGCAGGCGCGGGACTAGCGGGAGTCAACAAGAGACCCAGTACTTC
-	TRBV7-6	TRBD2	TRBJ2-1	CASSLVGTSGNEQFF	TGTGCCAGCAGCTTAGTGGGGACTAGCGGCAATGAGCAGTTCTTC
-	TRBV5-4	-	TRBJ1-6	CASSFSWASDNSPLHF	TGTGCCAGCAGCTTCAGTTGGGCCTCGGATAATTCACCCCTCCACTTT
-	TRBV19	TRBD1	TRBJ1-1	CASSTQGGTEAFF	TGTGCCAGTAGTACCCAGGGGGGCACTGAAGCTTTCTTT
-	TRBV10-2	-	TRBJ1-2	CASSDRQRNGYTF	TGCGCCAGCAGTGACCGGCAGCGAAATGGCTACACCTTC
once	TRBV7-9	TRBD1	TRBJ2-7	CASSLMGQVGEQYF	TGTGCCAGCAGCTTAATGGGACAGGTTGGCGAGCAGTACTTC
-	TRBV6-6	TRBD2	TRBJ2-7	CASSSTTSALSYEQYF	TGTGCCAGCAGTTCGACCACTAGCGCCCTCTCCTACGAGCAGTACTTC
-	TRBV2	TRBD1	TRBJ2-1	CASTEEPGQLHNEQFF	TGTGCCAGCACTGAAGAACCGGGACAGCTCCACAATGAGCAGTTCTTC
-	TRBV5-5	-	TRBJ1-6	CASSPLIERSPLHF	TGTGCCAGCAGCCCCCTTATAGAACGTTCACCCCTCCACTTT
-	TRBV2	TRBD2	TRBJ2-1	CASSDVGGGNNEQFF	TGTGCCAGCAGTGATGTCGGGGGGGGCAACAATGAGCAGTTCTTC
-	TRBV6-5	TRBD1	TRBJ1-1	CASKRAGGSRTEAFF	TGTGCCAGCAAGCGGGCAGGGGGCAGTCGAACTGAAGCTTTCTTT
-	TRBV4-1	TRBD2	TRBJ2-3	CASSQQRAGGRTDTQYF	TGCGCCAGCAGCCAACAAAGAGCGGGAGGTCGGACAGATACGCAGTATTTT
-	TRBV3-1/TRBV3-2	-	TRBJ1-2	CASSQDRANYGYTF	TGTGCCAGCAGCCAAGATCGAGCTAACTATGGCTACACCTTC
-	TRBV7-8	TRBD1	TRBJ2-7	CASSIGQGYEQYF	TGTGCCAGCAGCATTGGACAGGGGTACGAGCAGTACTTC
-	TRBV5-1	-	TRBJ1-4	CASSLASNEKLFF	TGCGCCAGCAGCTTAGCCTCTAATGAAAAACTGTTTTTT
-	TRBV2	TRBD2	TRBJ2-2	CASSQTGLASGELFF	TGTGCCAGCAGCCAAACGGGACTAGCCTCTGGGGAGCTGTTTTTT
-	TRBV27	-	TRBJ1-4	CASSLYSSSGRGSANEKLFF	TGTGCCAGCAGTTTATACTCTTCCTCGGGTCGCGGTTCGGCTAATGAAAAACTGTTTTTT
-	TRBV5-1	TRBD1	TRBJ1-6	CASSLRGTGGINSPLHF	TGCGCCAGCAGCTTGCGGGGGACAGGGGGGATTAATTCACCCCTCCACTTT
once	TRBV2	-	TRBJ1-1	CASTGIGVMNTEAFF	TGTGCCAGCACCGGGATCGGGGTCATGAACACTGAAGCTTTCTTT
-	TRBV25-1	-	TRBJ1-1	CASRQGRQNTEAFF	TGTGCCAGCAGACAGGGACGGCAGAACACTGAAGCTTTCTTT
-	TRBV5-6	-	TRBJ1-5	CASSLLRALSNQPQHF	TGTGCCAGCAGCTTATTGAGGGCCCTTAGCAATCAGCCCCAGCATTTT
once	TRBV27	TRBD1	TRBJ2-3	CASSLRGRDRGRLTDTQYF	TGTGCCAGCAGTTTAAGGGGTCGGGACAGGGGGCGCTTAACAGATACGCAGTATTTT
-	TRBV7-9	TRBD2	TRBJ2-2	CASSLSTSGGPHTGELFF	TGTGCCAGCAGCTTATCGACTAGCGGGGGGCCACACACCGGGGAGCTGTTTTTT
-	TRBV30	-	TRBJ2-2	CAWSVQGGADTGELFF	TGTGCCTGGAGTGTACAAGGGGGGGCGGACACCGGGGAGCTGTTTTTT
-	TRBV30	TRBD2	TRBJ2-3	CAWSEAYWEGDTQYF	TGTGCCTGGAGTGAGGCCTATTGGGAGGGGGATACGCAGTATTTT
-	TRBV5-6	-	TRBJ1-2	CASSRAGGRFDYGYTF	TGTGCCAGCAGCCGGGCCGGGGGGAGGTTTGACTATGGCTACACCTTC
-	TRBV25-1	TRBD1	TRBJ2-7	CASTPGQGSYEQYF	TGTGCCAGCACTCCGGGACAGGGGAGCTACGAGCAGTACTTC
-	TRBV4-1	TRBD2	TRBJ2-3	CASAASGTLGATDTQYF	TGCGCCAGCGCGGCTAGCGGGACCCTTGGGGCCACAGATACGCAGTATTTT
-	TRBV18	TRBD2	TRBJ2-3	CASSPGLAANTDTQYF	TGTGCCAGCTCACCGGGACTAGCGGCCAACACAGATACGCAGTATTTT
-	TRBV11-2	TRBD2	TRBJ2-7	CASSFSQLAGFEQYF	TGTGCCAGCAGCTTTTCACAACTAGCGGGGTTCGAGCAGTACTTC
-	TRBV11-2	-	TRBJ2-1	CASSLISYEQFF	TGTGCCAGCAGCTTAATTAGCTATGAGCAGTTCTTC
-	TRBV4-1	TRBD2	TRBJ2-2	CASSQASGMNTGELFF	TGCGCCAGCAGCCAAGCCAGCGGGATGAACACCGGGGAGCTGTTTTTT
-	TRBV7-8	-	TRBJ1-1	CASSLTTGTEAFF	TGTGCCAGCAGCTTAACGACAGGTACCGAAGCTTTCTTT
-	TRBV18	-	TRBJ1-5	CASSPQENQPQHF	TGTGCCAGCTCACCTCAGGAAAATCAGCCCCAGCATTTT
few	TRBV24-1	-	TRBJ2-1	CATGELNEQFF	TGTGCCACCGGGGAGTTGAATGAGCAGTTCTTC
-	TRBV19	-	TRBJ2-4	CASSQAAKNIQYF	TGTGCCAGTAGTCAGGCAGCCAAAAACATTCAGTACTTC
-	TRBV5-1	TRBD2	TRBJ2-1	CASRSPGLAGKAYNEQFF	TGCGCCAGCAGATCCCCGGGACTAGCGGGAAAGGCCTACAATGAGCAGTTCTTC
-	TRBV6-6	TRBD1	TRBJ1-6	CASSYGTGQNNSPLHF	TGTGCCAGCAGTTACGGGACGGGACAGAATAATTCACCCCTCCACTTT
-	TRBV9	TRBD2	TRBJ2-1	CASSSTGTSVGNEQFF	TGTGCCAGCAGCTCTACCGGGACTAGCGTCGGCAATGAGCAGTTCTTC
-	TRBV7-8	-	TRBJ2-5	CASSRGPIGETQYF	TGTGCCAGCAGCCGGGGTCCGATCGGGGAGACCCAGTACTTC
few	TRBV5-1	TRBD2	TRBJ2-3	CASSLAGGDPDTQYF	TGCGCCAGCAGCTTAGCGGGGGGCGATCCAGATACGCAGTATTTT
-	TRBV24-1	-	TRBJ2-1	CATSDRLVPAAEQFF	TGTGCCACCAGTGACCGACTAGTTCCCGCCGCTGAGCAGTTCTTC
-	TRBV12-3/TRBV12-4	-	TRBJ1-1	CASSLRRTEAFF	TGTGCCAGCAGTTTACGGAGGACTGAAGCTTTCTTT
-	TRBV10-3	-	TRBJ1-1	CAISESLADEAFF	TGTGCCATCAGTGAGTCTTTGGCCGATGAAGCTTTCTTT